Below are 9 T cell receptor beta chains sequenced from a single sample in a study of shared clonotypes between healthy human individuals. Naive CD8 populations comprised CD45RO-negative cells positively selected for CCR7, excluding terminally differentiated effector memory CD45RA+ cells. Profiled with immunoSEQ multiplex PCR; TCRdb holds only in-frame clones, not every one. The data contain about 2 million clones, about 95% of them singletons. The sequencing input was naive CD8+ T cells sorted from blood. All receptors come from a man between 18 and 29 years old in good health.

As for this clone: Other nucleotide sequences from this sample produce the same CDR3. This chain uses TRBV5-6 with TRBJ2-7; D remains ambiguous. The V end lost 3 bases, the J end lost 2 bases, and 3 bases lay between the germline ends. CDR3 size: 11 residues. CDR1 is SGHDT and CDR2 is YYEEEE in the germline V gene. The CDR3 DNA follows: TGTGCCAGCAGCTCCACCTACGAGCAGTACTTC. Encoded protein: CASSSTYEQYF.

The chain joins TRBV4-1 to TRBJ2-3; 10 positions match TRBD2. V trimming: 5 bases; J trimming: 6 bases; junction bases outside the gene matches: 14. The germline V gene encodes CDR1 MGHRA and CDR2 YSYEKL. The CDR3 totals 17 residues. This CDR3 reads CASSSRPAGGSFDTQYF. As DNA, the CDR3 is TGCGCCAGCAGCTCCCGCCCAGCGGGGGGGAGCTTTGATACGCAGTATTTT.

This clone was counted once. The rearrangement joins TRBV5-1 to TRBJ1-2, with 7 nucleotides matching TRBD1. The CDR3 sequence is 15 residues long. V was pared by 0 bases and J by 2 bases, with 4 bases of the junction left unmatched. The germline V gene has CDR1 SGHRS and CDR2 YFSETQ. In DNA form, the CDR3 reads TGCGCCAGCAGCTTGGAGCAGGGGGAGAACTATGGCTACACCTTC. Its translation is CASSLEQGENYGYTF. Full variable domain (missing parts from reference TRBV5-1 and TRBJ1-2): KAGVTQTPRYLIKTRGQQVTLSCSPISGHRSVSWYQQTPGQGLQFLFEYFSETQRNKGNFPGRFSGRQFSNSRSEMNVSTLELGDSALYLCASSLEQGENYGYTFGSGTRLTVV.

The sample holds one count of this clone. The chain carries TRBV9 and TRBJ2-7, with a tentative D call TRBD2 (5 bases). Looked up from germline, CDR1 is SGDLS and CDR2 is YYNGEE. Trimming pared 0 bases from V and 2 bases from J, leaving 9 bases between. The CDR3 totals 14 residues. The CDR3 loop reads CASSVDGKPYEQYF. In nucleotides, the CDR3 is TGTGCCAGCAGCGTAGACGGGAAGCCCTACGAGCAGTACTTC.

This chain's CDR3 is CASSQRVTGLYEQYF. The CDR3, as DNA: TGTGCCAGCAGCCAGCGGGTGACAGGGCTCTACGAGCAGTACTTC. V usage is TRBV7-2 and J usage is TRBJ2-7, with a tentative D call TRBD1 (7 bases). This CDR3 region has 15 residues. V was shortened by 5 bases and J by 3 bases, with 17 bases between the two germline ends. The V gene's germline CDR1 is SGHTA and CDR2 FQGNSA.

The V call is TRBV4-3, the J call TRBJ2-2, with TRBD2 as a possible D gene (6 bases). This CDR3 has 16 amino acids. The V and J ends lost 3 bases and 5 bases respectively, with 16 bases between them. Per the germline V gene, CDR1 is LGHNA and CDR2 is YSLEER. The CDR3 here is CASSQRRGGGTGELFF. The CDR3 region has the DNA TGCGCCAGCAGCCAGCGGAGGGGAGGAGGAACCGGGGAGCTGTTTTTT.

The chain couples TRBV5-6 to TRBJ1-1; TRBD1 matches at 8 bases. Trimming cost V 1 base and J 0 bases; bases outside gene matches: 8. CDR1 is SGHDT, CDR2 YYEEEE, per germline. The CDR3 totals 17 residues. The CDR3 DNA is TGTGCCAGCAGCTTGATAATCGGACAGGGCATGAACACTGAAGCTTTCTTT. Amino acid sequence: CASSLIIGQGMNTEAFF.

The CDR3 loop reads CSVLPGLAGEAGYEQYF. CDR3 DNA sequence: TGCAGCGTACTCCCGGGACTAGCGGGAGAAGCAGGGTACGAGCAGTACTTC. The chain combines TRBV29-1 with TRBJ2-7; TRBD2 matches 14 bases. Germline V gene lookup returns CDR1 SQVTM and CDR2 ANQGSEA. The CDR3 covers 17 residues. The V segment lost 6 bases and the J segment 4 bases; nucleotides outside the gene matches: 14.

This clone was recorded only once. Other nucleotide sequences from this sample produce the same CDR3. The genes are TRBV9 and TRBJ1-4, with 7 bases aligning to TRBD1. Germline V gene data show CDR1 as SGDLS and CDR2 as YYNGEE. Trimming cost V 2 bases and J 5 bases; bases outside gene matches: 3. This CDR3 spans 14 amino acids. CDR3 loop: CASSVDRENEKLFF. CDR3 DNA sequence: TGTGCCAGCAGCGTCGACAGGGAGAATGAAAAACTGTTTTTT.